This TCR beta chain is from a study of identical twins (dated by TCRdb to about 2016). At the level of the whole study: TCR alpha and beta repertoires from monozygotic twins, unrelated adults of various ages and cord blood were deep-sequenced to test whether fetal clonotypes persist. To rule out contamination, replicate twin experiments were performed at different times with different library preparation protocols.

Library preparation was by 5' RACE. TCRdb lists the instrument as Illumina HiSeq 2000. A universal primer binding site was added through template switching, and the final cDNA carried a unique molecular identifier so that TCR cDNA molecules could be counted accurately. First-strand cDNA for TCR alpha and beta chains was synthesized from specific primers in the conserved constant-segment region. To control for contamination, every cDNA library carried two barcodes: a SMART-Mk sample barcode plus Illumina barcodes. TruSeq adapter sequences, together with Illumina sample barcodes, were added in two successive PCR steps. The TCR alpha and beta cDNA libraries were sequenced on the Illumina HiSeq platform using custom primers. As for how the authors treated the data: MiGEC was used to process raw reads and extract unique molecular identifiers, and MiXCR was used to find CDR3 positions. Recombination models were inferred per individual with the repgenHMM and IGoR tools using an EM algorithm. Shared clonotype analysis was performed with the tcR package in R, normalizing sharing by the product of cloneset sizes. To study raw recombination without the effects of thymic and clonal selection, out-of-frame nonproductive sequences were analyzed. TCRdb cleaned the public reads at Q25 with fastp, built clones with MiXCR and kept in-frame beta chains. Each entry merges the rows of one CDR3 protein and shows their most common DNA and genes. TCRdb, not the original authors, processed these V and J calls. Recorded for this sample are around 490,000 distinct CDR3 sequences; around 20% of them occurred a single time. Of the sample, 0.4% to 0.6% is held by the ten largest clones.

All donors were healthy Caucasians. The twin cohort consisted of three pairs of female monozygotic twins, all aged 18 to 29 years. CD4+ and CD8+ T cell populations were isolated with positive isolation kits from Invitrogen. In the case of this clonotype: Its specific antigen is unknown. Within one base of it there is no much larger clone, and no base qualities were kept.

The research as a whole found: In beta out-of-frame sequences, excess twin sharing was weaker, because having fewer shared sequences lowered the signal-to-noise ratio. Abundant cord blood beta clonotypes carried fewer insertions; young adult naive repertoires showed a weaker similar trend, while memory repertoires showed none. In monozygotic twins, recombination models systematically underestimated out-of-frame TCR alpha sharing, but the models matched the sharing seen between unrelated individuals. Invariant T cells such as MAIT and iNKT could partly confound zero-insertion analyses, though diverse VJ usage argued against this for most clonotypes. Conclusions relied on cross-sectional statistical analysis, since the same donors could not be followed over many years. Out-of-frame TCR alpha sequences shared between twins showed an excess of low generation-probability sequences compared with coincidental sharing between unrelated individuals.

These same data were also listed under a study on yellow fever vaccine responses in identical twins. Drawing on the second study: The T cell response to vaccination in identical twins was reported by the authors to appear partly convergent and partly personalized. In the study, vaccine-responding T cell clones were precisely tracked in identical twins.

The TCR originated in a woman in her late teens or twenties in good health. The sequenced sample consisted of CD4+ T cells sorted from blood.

The sequence in DNA is TGTGCCAGCAGCCCAGGACAGGGGCTCACAGATACGCAGTATTTT. The resulting protein is CASSPGQGLTDTQYF. The V and J segments used are TRBV7-9 and TRBJ2-3; TRBD1 lines up with 9 middle nucleotides. At the junction V is shortened by 5 bases and J by 2 bases; bases outside the gene matches: 5. From the germline V gene (reference sequence), CDR1 is SEHNR and CDR2 is FQNEAQ. From cysteine to phenylalanine, the CDR3 is 15 amino acids long. Only the CDR3 portion is preserved as DNA: 45 bases, with reading frame beginning at the first base.